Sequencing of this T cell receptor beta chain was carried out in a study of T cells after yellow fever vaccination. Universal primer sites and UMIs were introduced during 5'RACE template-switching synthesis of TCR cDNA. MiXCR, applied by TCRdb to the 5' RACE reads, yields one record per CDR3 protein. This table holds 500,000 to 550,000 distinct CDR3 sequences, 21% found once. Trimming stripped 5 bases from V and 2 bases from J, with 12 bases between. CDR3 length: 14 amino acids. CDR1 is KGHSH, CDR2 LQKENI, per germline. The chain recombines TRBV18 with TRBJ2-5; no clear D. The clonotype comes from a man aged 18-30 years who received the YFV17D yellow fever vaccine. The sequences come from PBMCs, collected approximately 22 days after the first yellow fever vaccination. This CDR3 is CASSYGTEQETQYF. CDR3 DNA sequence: TGTGCCAGCTCATACGGCACGGAACAAGAGACCCAGTACTTC.